The subject of this entry is one T cell receptor (beta chain). The data belong to a study of OX40 agonist ivuxolimab in advanced cancers. Study information: Patients in the trial were receiving intravenous ivuxolimab every 2 weeks, at doses of 0.01 to 10 mg/kg.

V was shortened by 5 bases and J by 5 bases, with 11 bases between the two germline ends. Germline lookup yields CDR1 SGHRS and CDR2 YFSETQ. This CDR3 has 13 amino acids. Produced via immunoSEQ multiplex PCR; TCRdb's table is partial and in-frame only. The sample carries approximately 38,000 clones, 92% recorded once. The sample consisted of CD4+ or CD8+ T cells sorted from blood, taken in a trial of the OX40 agonist ivuxolimab. This chain uses TRBV5-1 with TRBJ2-1, with D possibly TRBD2 on 5 matching bases. This sequence was found in an adult with an advanced solid tumor such as melanoma, head and neck, liver or kidney cancer. The CDR3 is CASRSDGNNEQFF. The CDR3 nucleotides read TGCGCCAGCAGATCGGACGGGAACAATGAGCAGTTCTTC. Variable domain in full (rest from reference TRBV5-1 and TRBJ2-1): KAGVTQTPRYLIKTRGQQVTLSCSPISGHRSVSWYQQTPGQGLQFLFEYFSETQRNKGNFPGRFSGRQFSNSRSEMNVSTLELGDSALYLCASRSDGNNEQFFGPGTRLTVL.